Presented here are 23 T cell receptor beta chains from one specimen sequenced in a study of shared clonotypes between healthy human individuals. Sequenced by immunoSEQ multiplex PCR; TCRdb stores in-frame clones only, minus some. The sample shows approximately 1.5 million clones, approximately 98.5% of them seen only once. The sequenced sample consisted of naive CD4+ T cells sorted from blood. Subset reported: CD45RA+ positively selected. The source of these receptors is a man younger than 40 in good health.

The V gene is TRBV28, the J gene TRBJ2-6; possible D gene TRBD1, 5 bases. Germline V gene sequence: CDR1 MDHEN, CDR2 SYDVKM. Trimming cost V 10 bases and J 1 base, with 17 bases left between them. The CDR3 runs 16 residues. CDR3 protein: CATQVLQGSGANVLTF. The CDR3 nucleotides are TGTGCCACCCAAGTTTTGCAGGGATCTGGGGCCAACGTCCTGACTTTC.

The chain links TRBV4-3 to TRBJ2-1, with 11 positions matching TRBD2. Trimming cost V 3 bases and J 4 bases; bases outside gene matches: 8. CDR1 LGHNA and CDR2 YSLEER come from the germline V gene. The CDR3 has 17 residues. Here the CDR3 DNA reads TGCGCCAGCAGCCATCCCATTAGCGGGAGGGATTACAATGAGCAGTTCTTC. It encodes CASSHPISGRDYNEQFF.

The chain joins TRBV9 to TRBJ2-1; 13 bases are shared with TRBD2. Unmatched junction bases numbered 3, after V lost 3 bases and J lost 0 bases. CDR1 and CDR2 (germline): SGDLS, YYNGEE. The CDR3 is made up of 17 amino acids. The DNA of the CDR3 is TGTGCCAGCAGCGATCGGACTAGCGGGAGCTCCTACAATGAGCAGTTCTTC. Residues: CASSDRTSGSSYNEQFF.

This chain links TRBV5-1 with TRBJ1-2, with a tentative D call TRBD1 (5 bases). The CDR3 contains 15 residues. The germline V and J ends were trimmed by 0 bases and 6 bases, with 15 bases remaining between them. Germline values: CDR1 SGHRS, CDR2 YFSETQ. The CDR3 loop reads CASSLADSGLDGYTF. In DNA form, the CDR3 reads TGCGCCAGCAGCTTGGCCGACAGTGGATTAGATGGCTACACCTTC.

This chain joins TRBV5-8 and TRBJ1-2, with a possible D match to TRBD1 (5 bases). Germline V lookup: CDR1 SGHTS, CDR2 YDEGEE. This CDR3 contains 14 residues. Trimming took 1 base from V and 7 from J, leaving 14 bases between them. CDR3 coding DNA: TGTGCCAGCAGCTTGTGGGGGGTGGAAGGTGGCTACACCTTC. It is translated as CASSLWGVEGGYTF.

This clone has just one count. The same CDR3 is also encoded by other DNA sequences in this sample. The CDR3 coding sequence is TGTGCCAGCAGCTCACCGGGACAGGGACGCGAGCAGTACTTC. Its translation is CASSSPGQGREQYF. The V and J genes are TRBV5-4 and TRBJ2-7; 9 bases align to TRBD1. The CDR3 loop spans 14 amino acids. The J segment lost 6 bases and the V segment lost 3 bases, leaving 7 bases of the junction unmatched. Per the germline V gene, CDR1 is SGHNT and CDR2 is YYREEE (reference sequence). Filled out from reference TRBV5-4 and TRBJ2-7, the complete variable domain reads ETGVTQSPTHLIKTRGQQVTLRCSSQSGHNTVSWYQQALGQGPQFIFQYYREEENGRGNFPPRFSGLQFPNYSSELNVNALELDDSALYLCASSSPGQGREQYFGPGTRLTVT.

V usage is TRBV23-1 and J usage is TRBJ1-2; D is perhaps TRBD1 (5 bases). TRBV23-1 is an ORF; its function is uncertain. This CDR3 spans 16 amino acids. The V and J ends lost 4 bases and 6 bases respectively, with 21 bases between them. CDR3 amino acids: CASSLGPPGLRDGYTF. In DNA form, the CDR3 reads TGCGCCAGCAGTCTCGGTCCTCCGGGACTCCGGGATGGCTACACCTTC.

The gene calls are TRBV6-1 and TRBJ2-7; 7 nucleotides line up with TRBD2. Trimming removed 2 bases from V and 4 bases from J; junction bases left unmatched: 8. The CDR3 runs 15 residues. Germline V lookup: CDR1 MNHNS, CDR2 SASEGT. The DNA of the CDR3 is TGTGCCAGCAGTGAATTAGGGGAGGGAAGGTACGAGCAGTACTTC. It codes for CASSELGEGRYEQYF.

Notes on this clone: Other DNA variants within this sample encode the same CDR3. This sequence joins TRBV19 and TRBJ2-3, with D maybe TRBD1 (5 bases). The V gene lost 6 bases and the J gene lost 0 bases, with 10 bases spanning the gap. This CDR3 is built from 14 residues. Germline values: CDR1 LNHDA, CDR2 SQIVND (reference sequence). The CDR3 spells CASSPTGSTDTQYF. As DNA, the CDR3 is TGTGCCAGTAGCCCCACAGGCAGCACAGATACGCAGTATTTT. Filled out from reference TRBV19 and TRBJ2-3, the complete variable domain reads DGGITQSPKYLFRKEGQNVTLSCEQNLNHDAMYWYRQDPGQGLRLIYYSQIVNDFQKGDIAEGYSVSREKKESFPLTVTSAQKNPTAFYLCASSPTGSTDTQYFGPGTRLTVL.

The chain combines TRBV5-1 with TRBJ2-3, with 7 bases matching TRBD1. The CDR3 has 15 amino acids. The trim removed 4 bases at V and 0 bases at J, leaving 5 bases unmatched. The germline gives CDR1 SGHRS, CDR2 YFSETQ. The CDR3 DNA is TGCGCCAGCAGCCCGAGGGGACAGAGCACAGATACGCAGTATTTT. Protein sequence: CASSPRGQSTDTQYF.

This CDR3 is CASSFRENTEAFF. The CDR3 DNA follows: TGTGCCAGCAGCTTCCGGGAGAACACTGAAGCTTTCTTT. The chain joins TRBV11-3 to TRBJ1-1; D uncertain. Germline CDR1 SGHNT, CDR2 YENEEA. The CDR3 runs 13 residues. Trimming pared 3 bases from V and 1 base from J, leaving 6 bases between.

V usage is TRBV19 and J usage is TRBJ2-1; TRBD2 is a possible D gene (5 bases). The CDR3 is 14 residues long. CDR1 LNHDA and CDR2 SQIVND come from the germline V gene (reference sequence). The ends were cut back, 6 bases at V and 0 bases at J, with 9 bases in the middle. As DNA, the CDR3 is TGTGCCAGTAGAGACTACAGCTCCTACAATGAGCAGTTCTTC. Protein: CASRDYSSYNEQFF.

This rearrangement joins TRBV4-2 to TRBJ2-1, with TRBD2 matching 14 bases. Germline lookup yields CDR1 LGHNA and CDR2 YNFKEQ. Trimming removed 3 bases from V and 5 bases from J; junction bases left unmatched: 6. The CDR3 has 17 residues. CDR3: CASSHDPGLAGDNEQFF. The DNA for the CDR3 is TGTGCCAGCAGCCACGATCCGGGACTAGCGGGAGACAATGAGCAGTTCTTC.

The J gene is TRBJ1-5, the V gene TRBV18; D might be TRBD1 (5 bases). Germline V lookup: CDR1 KGHSH, CDR2 LQKENI. This CDR3 region has 12 residues. Trimming removed 4 bases from V and 6 bases from J, with 7 bases in between. The CDR3 protein is CASSHTGQPQHF. The CDR3 DNA reads TGTGCCAGCTCACATACAGGTCAGCCCCAGCATTTT. Full variable domain (outside the CDR3, taken from reference TRBV18 and TRBJ1-5): NAGVMQNPRHLVRRRGQEARLRCSPMKGHSHVYWYRQLPEEGLKFMVYLQKENIIDESGMPKERFSAEFPKEGPSILRIQQVVRGDSAAYFCASSHTGQPQHFGDGTRLSIL.

This rearrangement joins TRBV7-7 to TRBJ2-1, with TRBD2 identical over 7 bases. The CDR3 sequence is 15 residues long. J was trimmed by 6 bases and V by 0 bases; bases with no gene match: 5. Germline V CDR1 and CDR2: SSHAT, FNYEAQ (reference sequence). The CDR3 region is CASSLAVSGRNEQFF. Here the CDR3 DNA reads TGTGCCAGCAGCTTAGCCGTTAGCGGGCGCAATGAGCAGTTCTTC.

This chain links TRBV6-5 with TRBJ1-4; 10 bases agree with TRBD1. The CDR3 spans 14 residues. Trimming cost V 6 bases and J 7 bases; bases outside gene matches: 5. CDR1 and CDR2 (germline): MNHEY, SVGAGI. The CDR3 is CASSRDRGGEKLFF. The CDR3 DNA sequence: TGTGCCAGCAGCCGGGACAGGGGCGGTGAAAAACTGTTTTTT.

The rearrangement uses TRBV5-1 and TRBJ2-3; the match to TRBD2 covers 12 bases. The CDR3 covers 17 residues. The germline gives CDR1 SGHRS, CDR2 YFSETQ. Unmatched junction bases numbered 6, after V lost 3 bases and J lost 1 base. CDR3 bases: TGCGCCAGCAGCTCCGGACTAGCGGGATTGGGCACAGATACGCAGTATTTT. Translating gives CASSSGLAGLGTDTQYF.

Here the CDR3 reads CASSLGQGIGELFF. DNA for the CDR3: TGTGCCAGCAGCCTCGGACAGGGTATCGGGGAGCTGTTTTTT. This rearrangement joins TRBV11-2 to TRBJ2-2; TRBD1 agrees at 8 bases. This CDR3 is built from 14 residues. Germline CDR1 and CDR2: SGHAT and FQNNGV. J lost 7 bases, V lost 5 bases, and 6 bases had no gene match. The full variable domain, completed using reference TRBV11-2 and TRBJ2-2, is EAGVAQSPRYKIIEKRQSVAFWCNPISGHATLYWYQQILGQGPKLLIQFQNNGVVDDSQLPKDRFSAERLKGVDSTLKIQPAKLEDSAVYLCASSLGQGIGELFFGEGSRLTVL.

This rearrangement joins TRBV2 to TRBJ2-3, with 8 bases matching TRBD1. CDR3 length: 15 residues. V trimming: 6 bases; J trimming: 9 bases; junction bases outside the gene matches: 14. CDR1 is SNHLY and CDR2 is FYNNEI in the germline V gene. CDR3 sequence: CASRASRQGRRTQYF. In DNA, the CDR3 is TGTGCCAGCAGGGCCTCCAGACAGGGGAGGAGGACGCAGTATTTT.

This sequence joins TRBV14 and TRBJ2-1, with 7 bases aligning to TRBD1. This CDR3 region has 15 residues. The V segment lost 4 bases and the J segment 6 bases; nucleotides outside the gene matches: 9. Germline CDR1 is SGHDN and CDR2 is FVKESK. CDR3 region: CASSPGGQPSNEQFF. The CDR3 DNA is TGTGCCAGCAGCCCTGGGGGACAGCCGTCCAATGAGCAGTTCTTC.

The CDR3 here is CASSPTLRETQYF. The CDR3 region has the DNA TGTGCCAGCAGTCCGACACTCAGGGAGACCCAGTACTTC. This chain joins TRBV28 and TRBJ2-5, with no clear D. V was cut by 5 bases and J by 5 bases, with 12 bases left in between. CDR1 and CDR2 from the germline V gene are MDHEN and SYDVKM. The CDR3 runs to 13 residues.

The chain recombines TRBV18 with TRBJ1-4, with 8 bases identical to TRBD1. The CDR3 sequence is 17 residues long. The V gene's germline CDR1 is KGHSH and CDR2 LQKENI. V trimming: 3 bases; J trimming: 0 bases; junction bases outside the gene matches: 6. CDR3 coding DNA: TGTGCCAGCTCACCTCCCGGGACAGGCGCAACTAATGAAAAACTGTTTTTT. It codes for CASSPPGTGATNEKLFF.

V is TRBV29-1 and J is TRBJ2-5; the D is unclear. The germline gives CDR1 SQVTM, CDR2 ANQGSEA. The V end lost 6 bases, the J end lost 2 bases, and 13 bases lay between the germline ends. The CDR3 contains 13 residues. The CDR3 loop is CSVAGTPQETQYF. The CDR3 coding sequence is TGCAGCGTGGCAGGTACACCACAAGAGACCCAGTACTTC.